This TCR beta chain was identified in a study of T cells after yellow fever vaccination. Study-level information: In the case of low-cell-number fractions, SMART-Seq v4 Ultra Low Input was used for preparation.

With 5 bases removed from V and 7 bases from J, the gap between germline ends came to 8 bases. The CDR3 consists of 13 residues. CDR1 and CDR2 (germline): KGHDR, SFDVKD. Study results and limitations: A faster peak, day 5 versus 15, was reached by the weaker secondary response. Abundant clonotypes from the bulk population could contaminate FACS-sorted repertoires.

The 5'RACE template-switching step produced TCR cDNA and added a universal primer site and UMIs. TCRdb independently ran MiXCR on the 5' RACE reads; one entry per CDR3 protein. This table holds 300,000 to 350,000 distinct CDR3 sequences, 3.5% to 4.5% found once. Comments on this clonotype: Its cognate antigen is unknown.

The chain joins TRBV24-1 to TRBJ1-6; no reliable D call. This clonotype was sampled from a man aged 18-30 years who received the YFV17D yellow fever vaccine. The sequencing here drew on PBMCs, taken 15 days after the yellow fever booster vaccination. CDR3 region: CATSGRRNSPLHF. For the CDR3, the DNA is TGTGCCACCAGTGGGCGAAGAAATTCACCCCTCCACTTT.